This T cell receptor (beta chain) was obtained from a study of response to subunit inactivated influenza vaccine (dated by TCRdb to the late 2010s). In terms of the full investigation: The study used deep quantitative T cell receptor repertoire profiling to track responses to a trivalent subunit inactivated influenza vaccine.

This clonotype was recorded a few times. Which antigen it targets is not known. No base quality values were provided; no much bigger clone lies one nucleotide off. Preparation of the library involved RT-PCR. The sequencing machine was an Illumina HiSeq 2500. TCRdb redid the processing of the public reads, applying fastp at Q25 and MiXCR, and retained in-frame beta chains. A single entry per CDR3 protein holds the most common genes and DNA from its merged rows. This sample holds 490,000 or so distinct CDR3 sequences; under 9% were observed only once. The ten most abundant clones make up roughly 13% of the sample. Here is what the overall study found, with its caveats: The authors proposed that each seasonal influenza vaccination may bring in only a limited number of new T cells.

This clonotype was obtained from a man aged 50-75 years who received an inactivated influenza vaccine. Donor details come from another sample of the same person, matched by shared clones. Sequenced material: PBMCs from blood, taken roughly 24 months after vaccination.

The CDR3 protein is CASSPRSGYGYTF. The bases are TGTGCCAGCAGCCCCCGGTCAGGCTATGGCTACACCTTC. Recombination joined TRBV7-8 with TRBJ1-2; the D gene assignment is ambiguous. Trimming at the junction amounts to 5 bases on V and 4 bases on J, and the germline ends lie 11 bases apart. The cysteine opens and the phenylalanine closes a CDR3 of 13 amino acids. Only CDR3 DNA remains: 39 bases, in frame from the first base. The CDR1 and CDR2 encoded by the germline V gene are SGHVS and FQNEAQ.